This T cell receptor beta chain appears in the sequencing data of a study of blood T cell repertoires in COVID-19. Across the study: Sources were T cells, B-cell-depleted T cells, or PBMCs; the material itself was cDNA or gDNA.

This clone occurred a few times. Authors' analysis steps: Nucleated cell number was recorded as an estimate derived from reference gene primer amplification. Clones were read by immunoSEQ multiplex PCR, and TCRdb kept only the in-frame ones, dropping some. V and J calls plus clone size are reproduced from that table; the DNA served to infer D and trimming. Of 130,000 to 150,000 clones listed, approximately 83% are singletons. The germline gives CDR1 MGHDK, CDR2 SYGVNS. V trimming: 5 bases; J trimming: 0 bases; junction bases outside the gene matches: 3. The CDR3 loop spans 14 amino acids. The receptor was derived from a woman aged 60-75 years with COVID-19, enrolled during active disease. Source material: peripheral blood. The chain couples TRBV25-1 to TRBJ2-7; TRBD1 matches 8 bases. The CDR3, as DNA: TGTGCCAGCAGTTGGACAGGGAGCTCCTACGAGCAGTACTTC. This codes for CASSWTGSSYEQYF.